Listed here are 28 T cell receptor beta chains from one sample, sequenced in a study of blood T cells in healthy people across ages. Through a sample-barcoded 5' primer and a J-beta primer mix, a second PCR was run for about 6 to 12 cycles. TCRdb independently ran MiXCR on the 5' RACE reads; one entry per CDR3 protein. The sample has about 900,000 distinct CDR3 sequences, 60% to 80% seen once. Sample: blood. These receptor sequences come from a man aged 25 to 40 in good health.

The chain links TRBV20-1 to TRBJ2-1; 9 nucleotides agree with TRBD2. V was pared by 5 bases and J by 4 bases, with 9 bases of the junction left unmatched. CDR1 DFQATT and CDR2 SNEGSKA come from the germline V gene (reference sequence). This CDR3 is 15 amino acids long. The CDR3 nucleotides are TGCAGTGCTGGGGATCAGCGGGGGGTTTACAATGAGCAGTTCTTC. It codes for CSAGDQRGVYNEQFF.

The chain links TRBV27 to TRBJ1-2; D ambiguous. Trimming stripped 7 bases from V and 5 bases from J, with 11 bases between. Germline assignment: CDR1 MNHEY and CDR2 SMNVEV (reference sequence). The CDR3 is 12 residues long. The CDR3 is CASMTARYGYTF. The DNA for the CDR3 is TGTGCCAGCATGACGGCCCGATATGGCTACACCTTC.

This chain links TRBV20-1 with TRBJ2-1; no firm D call. The CDR3 loop spans 12 amino acids. The V gene lost 0 bases and the J gene lost 8 bases, with 8 bases spanning the gap. Per germline, CDR1 DFQATT and CDR2 SNEGSKA (reference sequence). As DNA, the CDR3 is TGCAGTGCTAGAGAAACCGGTCATGAGCAGTTCTTC. It encodes CSARETGHEQFF.

The genes are TRBV5-1 and TRBJ2-5, with 9 bases fitting TRBD1. CDR1 and CDR2 from the germline V gene are SGHRS and YFSETQ. This CDR3 is built from 14 residues. The J segment lost 4 bases and the V segment lost 4 bases, leaving 5 bases of the junction unmatched. The CDR3 sequence is CASSGGDRVETQYF. The CDR3 DNA reads TGCGCCAGCAGCGGGGGGGACAGGGTAGAGACCCAGTACTTC.

This chain connects TRBV2 to TRBJ2-7; no clear D gene. The end of the DNA aligns better with TRBJ2-5, so the J call may be wrong. This CDR3 contains 10 residues. The V gene's germline CDR1 is SNHLY and CDR2 FYNNEI. CDR3 in DNA: TGTGCCAGCTGCATCGAGACCCAGTACTTC. Its protein is CASCIETQYF.

This chain links TRBV15 with TRBJ1-2; 11 positions match TRBD1. This CDR3 is built from 14 residues. V gave up 1 base and J gave up 6 bases; unmatched junction bases: 1. Germline assignment: CDR1 LNHNV and CDR2 YYDKDF (reference sequence). This chain's CDR3 is CATSRGTGGHGYTF. In nucleotides, the CDR3 is TGTGCCACCAGCAGAGGGACAGGGGGCCATGGCTACACCTTC.

This sequence joins TRBV10-3 and TRBJ2-1; TRBD2 matches at 9 bases. From germline, CDR1 is ENHRY and CDR2 SYGVKD. This CDR3 has 18 residues. V shed 4 bases, J shed 3 bases, and the junction held 13 bases outside the gene matches. CDR3 in DNA: TGTGCCATCAGTGCAGGACTAGCGAGGGGGGGGGACTACAATGAGCAGTTCTTC. Translating it yields CAISAGLARGGDYNEQFF.

This chain uses TRBV20-1 with TRBJ2-7; a possible D gene is TRBD1 (6 bases). V lost 1 base to trimming and J lost 3 bases, with 13 bases between them. CDR1 and CDR2 (germline): DFQATT, SNEGSKA (reference sequence). The CDR3 has 14 amino acids. Here the CDR3 reads CSARVGQNRYEQYF. The CDR3 coding sequence is TGCAGTGCTAGAGTTGGACAGAACCGCTACGAGCAGTACTTC.

A few counts support this clonotype. This rearrangement joins TRBV20-1 to TRBJ2-1; either TRBD1 or TRBD2 may supply D (6 bases each). Germline CDR1 DFQATT, CDR2 SNEGSKA (reference sequence). The V end lost 0 bases, the J end lost 4 bases, and 10 bases lay between the germline ends. The CDR3 extends over 14 amino acids. The CDR3: CSARDRGPYNEQFF. CDR3 sequence (DNA): TGCAGTGCTAGAGATCGGGGGCCTTACAATGAGCAGTTCTTC.

This chain uses TRBV7-9 with TRBJ1-2; D might be TRBD1 (6 bases). V was clipped by 5 bases and J by 7 bases, with 20 bases between them. Germline V gene lookup returns CDR1 SEHNR and CDR2 FQNEAQ (reference sequence). The CDR3 runs to 15 residues. The chain's CDR3 is CASSGGQGFIFGYTF. CDR3 in DNA: TGTGCCAGCAGCGGAGGGCAGGGGTTTATCTTTGGCTACACCTTC.

This clonotype was counted only a few times. V is TRBV27 and J is TRBJ2-7, with TRBD2 matching over 8 bases. CDR3 length equals 13 residues. Germline V gene sequence: CDR1 MNHEY, CDR2 SMNVEV (reference sequence). With 7 bases clipped from V and 0 bases from J, the junction kept 2 bases outside the gene matches. In DNA form, the CDR3 reads TGTGCCAGCACGGGGGGGCCCTCCTACGAGCAGTACTTC. Amino acid sequence: CASTGGPSYEQYF.

The chain employs TRBV7-3 and TRBJ2-1; TRBD1 matches at 8 bases. The CDR3 is 13 amino acids. V shed 5 bases, J shed 12 bases, and the junction held 9 bases outside the gene matches. CDR1 is SGHTA, CDR2 FQGTGA, per germline. This chain's CDR3 is CASSLEADRGQFF. In nucleotides, the CDR3 is TGTGCCAGCAGCCTCGAAGCTGACAGGGGGCAGTTCTTC.

The V and J genes are TRBV18 and TRBJ1-2; unclear D gene. The CDR3 totals 15 residues. The ends were cut back, 3 bases at V and 5 bases at J, with 16 bases in the middle. Per germline, CDR1 KGHSH and CDR2 LQKENI. In DNA form, the CDR3 reads TGTGCCAGCTCACCCGGTCAGACGGAACTATATGGCTACACCTTC. Translating gives CASSPGQTELYGYTF.

This clonotype was picked up one time. The CDR3, as DNA: TGTGCCAGCAGCCAAGAGCGGACCACCATCCCCTACGAGCAGTACTTC. Protein sequence: CASSQERTTIPYEQYF. The chain couples TRBV4-2 to TRBJ2-7, with unresolved D. Per the germline V gene, CDR1 is LGHNA and CDR2 is YNFKEQ. The V gene lost 0 bases and the J gene lost 2 bases, with 14 bases spanning the gap. CDR3 length: 16 amino acids.

The V and J genes are TRBV6-2 or TRBV6-3 and TRBJ2-4; no definite D call. Matching the DNA end better, TRBJ2-7 makes the J call doubtful. The CDR3 sequence is 12 residues long. The V gene's germline CDR1 is MNHEY and CDR2 SVGEGT. CDR3 sequence (DNA): TGTGCCAGCAGTTACTTGGAATACGAGCAGTACTTC. Translating it yields CASSYLEYEQYF.

The table lists this clonotype with a few counts. The V call is TRBV12-3 or TRBV12-4, the J call TRBJ2-5, with 7 bases fitting TRBD1. The J call may be wrong; the DNA end is better matched by TRBJ2-7. There are 14 residues in the CDR3. CDR3 DNA: TGTGCCAGCAGTTCTGGACAGGCCACCTACGAGCAGTACTTC. Its translation: CASSSGQATYEQYF.

As for this clonotype: Mismatch with germline at one junction end may stem from a read error. The V call is TRBV4-1, the J call TRBJ2-1, with TRBD1 identical over 8 bases. Germline lookup yields CDR1 MGHRA and CDR2 YSYEKL. The CDR3 is 19 amino acids. CDR3 in amino acids: CASSQEGPGQAPQNNEQFF. CDR3 nucleotide sequence: TGCGCCAGCAGTCAAGAAGGACCGGGACAGGCCCCTCAAAACAATGAGCAGTTCTTC.

The chain has TRBV7-9 and TRBJ2-1; 8 positions agree with TRBD2. V shed 4 bases and J 5 bases; nucleotides not matched to a gene: 7. CDR1 and CDR2 (germline): SEHNR, FQNEAQ (reference sequence). The CDR3 totals 15 residues. Here the CDR3 reads CASSSPGGGNNEQFF. The DNA for the CDR3 is TGTGCCAGCAGCTCCCCCGGCGGGGGGAACAATGAGCAGTTCTTC.

This clonotype was observed a handful of times. The V call is TRBV7-2, the J call TRBJ2-7; D is possibly TRBD2 (5 bases). Germline CDR1 is SGHTA and CDR2 is FQGNSA. The CDR3 runs to 15 residues. V was cut by 1 base and J by 3 bases, with 13 bases left in between. The CDR3 protein is CASSLDPGIVYEQYF. The CDR3 DNA reads as TGTGCCAGCAGCTTAGATCCGGGAATAGTCTACGAGCAGTACTTC. Variable domain in full (rest from reference TRBV7-2 and TRBJ2-7): GAGVSQSPSNKVTEKGKDVELRCDPISGHTALYWYRQSLGQGLEFLIYFQGNSAPDKSGLPSDRFSAERTGGSVSTLTIQRTQQEDSAVYLCASSLDPGIVYEQYFGPGTRLTVT.

This clonotype was found once. The junction shows a germline mismatch at one end, possibly a read error. J is TRBJ2-1 and V is TRBV29-1; D could derive from TRBD1 or TRBD2 (5 bases each). The length of the CDR3 is 15 residues. CDR1 and CDR2 from the germline V gene are SQVTM and ANQGSEA. In nucleotides, the CDR3 is TGCAGCGTTGAGACCCGGGACGCGGCCTACAGTGAGCAGTTCTTC. Its translation is CSVETRDAAYSEQFF.

V and J are TRBV4-3 and TRBJ2-5; D is unclear. The V and J ends lost 0 bases and 5 bases respectively, with 19 bases between them. The CDR3 is made up of 17 amino acids. Germline CDR1 and CDR2: LGHNA and YSLEER. The CDR3 protein is CASSQDAPTRAWETQYF. CDR3 nucleotides: TGCGCCAGCAGCCAAGATGCCCCGACAAGGGCTTGGGAGACCCAGTACTTC.

The chain is built from TRBV12-5 and TRBJ2-1; D ambiguous. CDR1 is LGHNT, CDR2 FRNRAP, per germline. Trimming left V 0 bases short and J 5 bases short, with 5 bases between. This CDR3 contains 13 residues. CDR3 protein: CASGLVEDNEQFF. The DNA of the CDR3 is TGTGCTAGTGGTTTGGTAGAGGACAATGAGCAGTTCTTC.

The chain joins TRBV5-1 to TRBJ2-7, with a tentative D call TRBD2 (6 bases). Germline V gene lookup returns CDR1 SGHRS and CDR2 YFSETQ. The CDR3 loop spans 15 amino acids. V shed 0 bases and J shed 5 bases, with 15 bases lying between them. The CDR3 sequence is CASSLVGGEGHEQYF. The DNA for the CDR3 is TGCGCCAGCAGCTTGGTTGGAGGGGAAGGCCACGAGCAGTACTTC.

The sample holds a few counts of this clonotype. The CDR3 protein is CASSYTGLAGAQETQYF. The CDR3 DNA reads TGTGCCAGCAGTTACACCGGACTAGCGGGGGCACAAGAGACCCAGTACTTC. The rearrangement joins TRBV6-5 to TRBJ2-5, with 13 positions matching TRBD2. CDR1 MNHEY and CDR2 SVGAGI come from the germline V gene. The junction had 5 bases not matched to a gene; V was cut back by 2 bases and J by 2 bases. The CDR3 length is 17 residues.

This clonotype was counted many times. This rearrangement joins TRBV20-1 to TRBJ2-3; a weak D match, TRBD2 (6 bases). CDR1 and CDR2 (germline): DFQATT, SNEGSKA (reference sequence). The ends were cut back, 0 bases at V and 0 bases at J, with 19 bases in the middle. The CDR3 is made up of 18 amino acids. CDR3 in DNA: TGCAGTGCTAGAGATGTTCCCTTCCGGGGGTCAAGCACAGATACGCAGTATTTT. It is translated as CSARDVPFRGSSTDTQYF.

The chain is built from TRBV12-3 or TRBV12-4 and TRBJ1-5, with D possibly being TRBD1 (6 bases). This CDR3 is built from 14 residues. Trimming removed 6 bases from V and 4 bases from J, with 13 bases in between. CDR3 region: CASSPDRINQPQHF. CDR3 nucleotide sequence: TGTGCCAGCAGCCCTGACAGGATTAATCAGCCCCAGCATTTT.

The V gene is TRBV10-3, the J gene TRBJ2-4; 12 bases align to TRBD1. The last part of the DNA fits TRBJ2-7 better; the J call may be wrong. CDR3 length: 14 amino acids. Germline CDR1 reads ENHRY; CDR2 reads SYGVKD. The CDR3 sequence: CAITKGQGAYEQYF. The CDR3 DNA sequence: TGTGCCATCACAAAGGGACAGGGGGCTTACGAGCAGTACTTC.

This chain joins TRBV6-2 or TRBV6-3 and TRBJ1-1, with D perhaps TRBD1 (6 bases). The CDR3 is 15 residues long. V was cut by 0 bases and J by 1 base, with 9 bases left in between. The germline CDR1 and CDR2 sequences are MNHEY and SVGEGT. In DNA form, the CDR3 reads TGTGCCAGCAGTTACTCCACGGACAGGAACACTGAAGCTTTCTTT. It codes for CASSYSTDRNTEAFF.